These 9 T cell receptor beta chains were all obtained from the same sample, sequenced in a study of T cell responses to AZD1222 COVID-19 vaccine. Method: immunoSEQ multiplex PCR; TCRdb's copy keeps in-frame clones and lacks some. The sample consists of fewer than 35,000 clones, just over 90% of them appearing once. The material sequenced was peripheral blood, taken on day 0 of AZD1222 vaccination. These receptors all stem from an adult in good health.

J is TRBJ1-2 and V is TRBV29-1; D unclear. V was pared by 0 bases and J by 5 bases, with 7 bases between. The CDR3 runs 12 residues. In germline, CDR1 is SQVTM, CDR2 ANQGSEA. Here the CDR3 reads CSVEEGSYGYTF. The CDR3 nucleotides are TGCAGCGTTGAAGAGGGGAGTTATGGCTACACCTTC.

The table lists this clone with a count of one. This chain uses TRBV11-2 with TRBJ1-1; possibly TRBD1 for D (6 bases). The germline V and J ends were trimmed by 3 bases and 1 base, with 6 bases remaining between them. This CDR3 region has 13 residues. Per the germline V gene, CDR1 is SGHAT and CDR2 is FQNNGV. CDR3 coding DNA: TGTGCCAGCAGCTTGGACAGGAACACTGAAGCTTTCTTT. Translated: CASSLDRNTEAFF. Full variable domain (remainder filled in from reference TRBV11-2 and TRBJ1-1): EAGVAQSPRYKIIEKRQSVAFWCNPISGHATLYWYQQILGQGPKLLIQFQNNGVVDDSQLPKDRFSAERLKGVDSTLKIQPAKLEDSAVYLCASSLDRNTEAFFGQGTRLTVV.

The rearrangement uses TRBV19 and TRBJ1-4; 8 bases are a match to TRBD1. After removal of 2 bases from V and 5 bases from J, the junction contained 4 bases not matched to a gene. CDR1 and CDR2 from the germline V gene are LNHDA and SQIVND (reference sequence). The CDR3 contains 15 residues. The CDR3 coding sequence is TGTGCCAGTAGTATAAGGGACAGGAAGAATGAAAAACTGTTTTTT. Its translation: CASSIRDRKNEKLFF.

The CDR3 nucleotides are TGTGCCAGCAGTTACTCGGGGGGAACCTCCTACGAGCAGTACTTC. Amino acid sequence: CASSYSGGTSYEQYF. V and J are TRBV6-2 or TRBV6-3 and TRBJ2-7; tentative D call: TRBD2 (6 bases). Per germline, CDR1 MNHEY and CDR2 SVGEGT. Trimming removed 0 bases from V and 0 bases from J, with 9 bases in between. The length of the CDR3 is 15 residues.

The chain carries TRBV7-2 and TRBJ2-5, with 10 bases lining up with TRBD2. The CDR3 has 15 amino acids. With V trimmed by 5 bases and J by 5 bases, 8 bases remained unmatched. Germline V gene data show CDR1 as SGHTA and CDR2 as FQGNSA. The CDR3 DNA is TGTGCCAGCAGCCCTAGGACTAGCGGTCAGGAGACCCAGTACTTC. This sequence encodes CASSPRTSGQETQYF.

The J gene is TRBJ1-1, the V gene TRBV3-1 (or the pseudogene TRBV3-2); D is unresolved. Looked up from germline, CDR1 is LGHDT and CDR2 is YNNKEL (reference sequence). V shed 6 bases and J shed 1 base, with 9 bases lying between them. The CDR3 length is 13 residues. The CDR3 region is CASSPPQNTEAFF. The CDR3 DNA reads TGTGCCAGCAGTCCCCCCCAGAACACTGAAGCTTTCTTT.

This clone was detected once. The gene calls are TRBV2 and TRBJ2-5; TRBD2 is a possible D gene (5 bases). CDR3 length equals 14 residues. Trimming pared 3 bases from V and 2 bases from J, leaving 10 bases between. In germline, CDR1 is SNHLY, CDR2 FYNNEI. CDR3 protein: CASSETNFQETQYF. Written as DNA, the CDR3 is TGTGCCAGCAGTGAGACTAACTTTCAAGAGACCCAGTACTTC.

The gene calls are TRBV20-1 and TRBJ2-1; unclear D gene. The CDR3 length is 14 residues. Trimming pared 3 bases from V and 6 bases from J, leaving 15 bases between. Germline V CDR1 and CDR2: DFQATT, SNEGSKA (reference sequence). DNA for the CDR3: TGCAGTGCTAGTCTTTTAGTCGATTTCAATGAGCAGTTCTTC. This sequence encodes CSASLLVDFNEQFF.

This rearrangement joins TRBV18 to TRBJ2-3; 8 nucleotides line up with TRBD2. The CDR3 extends over 15 amino acids. The germline gives CDR1 KGHSH, CDR2 LQKENI. Trimming removed 0 bases from V and 3 bases from J; junction bases left unmatched: 2. CDR3 in DNA: TGTGCCAGCTCACCACCGGGACTAGTTACAGATACGCAGTATTTT. Translated, it gives CASSPPGLVTDTQYF.